Shown below are 5 T cell receptor beta chains from a single sample sequenced in a study of blood T cells in healthy people across ages (dated by TCRdb to between 2015 and 2017). Libraries were made using 5' RACE. These reads were obtained on an Illumina HiSeq 2500. A second PCR of 7 to 11 cycles was performed with a sample-barcoded 5' primer and a J-beta primer mix. The public reads were reprocessed in TCRdb via fastp at Q25 and MiXCR, keeping in-frame beta chains. Every distinct CDR3 protein forms one entry, paired with its most common genes and DNA. The sample records 780,000 or so distinct CDR3 sequences, about 61% of which are singletons. Clones ranked in the top ten supply 20% to 30% of the sample. What was sequenced was blood. The receptors here all came from a man aged 40-50 years in good health.

This clonotype was observed a few times. The chain is built from TRBV28 and TRBJ1-2; D is unresolved. The CDR3 totals 14 residues. Germline V lookup: CDR1 MDHEN, CDR2 SYDVKM. V was cut by 7 bases and J by 4 bases, with 16 bases left in between. CDR3 region: CASNLLAQPYGYTF. The CDR3 bases are TGTGCCAGCAATCTCCTGGCGCAACCCTATGGCTACACCTTC.

V usage is TRBV5-1 and J usage is TRBJ2-5, with TRBD1 matching over 7 bases. Looked up from germline, CDR1 is SGHRS and CDR2 is YFSETQ. After removal of 7 bases from V and 5 bases from J, the junction contained 8 bases not matched to a gene. The CDR3 runs to 13 residues. The CDR3 here is CASGDRVAETQYF. The CDR3 DNA sequence: TGCGCCAGCGGAGACAGGGTGGCGGAGACCCAGTACTTC.

This clonotype came up a few times. This CDR3 is CSAGLAGTSDTQYF. CDR3 sequence (DNA): TGCAGTGCTGGACTAGCGGGGACTTCAGATACGCAGTATTTT. V gene TRBV20-1 combines with J gene TRBJ2-3, with TRBD2 matching 12 bases. The CDR3 sequence is 14 residues long. V shed 5 bases and J 4 bases; nucleotides not matched to a gene: 4. Germline-derived CDR1 and CDR2 are DFQATT and SNEGSKA (reference sequence).

The chain combines TRBV24-1 with TRBJ2-3; 10 bases fit TRBD2. CDR1 is KGHDR, CDR2 SFDVKD, per germline. J lost 2 bases, V lost 4 bases, and 5 bases had no gene match. The CDR3 loop spans 16 amino acids. CDR3 nucleotides: TGTGCCACCAGTGACCCTACTAGCGGGAACACAGATACGCAGTATTTT. Residues: CATSDPTSGNTDTQYF.

V gene TRBV12-3 or TRBV12-4 combines with J gene TRBJ2-2, with D tentatively TRBD2 (5 bases). The V end lost 5 bases, the J end lost 3 bases, and 13 bases lay between the germline ends. The CDR3 has 15 residues. Here the CDR3 reads CASSQTSSYTGELFF. Written as DNA, the CDR3 is TGTGCCAGCAGTCAAACTAGTTCTTACACCGGGGAGCTGTTTTTT.